The clone carrying this TCR beta chain was counted once. This CDR3 is also generated by other DNA sequences in the sample. The Seattle patients, enrolled during active infection, were followed longitudinally. These data belong to a study of blood T cell repertoires in COVID-19. The overall study: Nucleic acid was either cDNA or gDNA, and it came from T cells, B-cell-depleted T cells, or PBMCs.

The length of the CDR3 is 14 residues. Germline CDR1 reads KGHSH; CDR2 reads LQKENI. The ends lost 2 bases at V and 5 bases at J; junction bases unmatched: 3. As handled by the study authors: Cell counts per sample came from amplifying reference gene primers. Profiling relied on immunoSEQ multiplex PCR, and the TCRdb table lists in-frame clones only, not all of them. V, J and clone size reflect that table, while D and trimming were determined from the DNA. The sample contains under 250,000 clones, 65% to 90% of which appear only once. The sequencing sample was made of peripheral blood. The rearrangement uses TRBV18 and TRBJ1-2, with 9 bases matching TRBD1. This clonotype was sampled from a woman aged 65 to 85 with COVID-19, enrolled during active disease. The CDR3 nucleotides read TGTGCCAGCTCACCAGGGGACAGGGAATATGGCTACACCTTC. Protein: CASSPGDREYGYTF. The whole variable domain, remainder taken from reference TRBV18 and TRBJ1-2, is NAGVMQNPRHLVRRRGQEARLRCSPMKGHSHVYWYRQLPEEGLKFMVYLQKENIIDESGMPKERFSAEFPKEGPSILRIQQVVRGDSAAYFCASSPGDREYGYTFGSGTRLTVV.